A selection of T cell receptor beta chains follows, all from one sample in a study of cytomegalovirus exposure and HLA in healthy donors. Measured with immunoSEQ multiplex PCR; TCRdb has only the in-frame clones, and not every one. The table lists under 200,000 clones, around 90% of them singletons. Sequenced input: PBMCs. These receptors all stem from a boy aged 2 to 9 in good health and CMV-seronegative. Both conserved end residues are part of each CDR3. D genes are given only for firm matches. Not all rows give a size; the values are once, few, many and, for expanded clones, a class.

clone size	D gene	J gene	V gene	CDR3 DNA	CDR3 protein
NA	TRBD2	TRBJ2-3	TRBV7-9	TGTGCCAGCAGCCGCCCGGGGACTAGCGTTGATACGCAGTATTTT	CASSRPGTSVDTQYF
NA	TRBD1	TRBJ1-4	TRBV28	TGTGCCAGCAGTTTATCCCTACAGGGGGCGACAGGGGAAAAACTGTTTTTT	CASSLSLQGATGEKLFF
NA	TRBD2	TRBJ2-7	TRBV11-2	TGTGCCAGCAGCTGGTCAGCGGGGGGGTCGGGGGAGCAGTACTTC	CASSWSAGGSGEQYF
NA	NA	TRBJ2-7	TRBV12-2	TGTGCAAGTCGCTTAGCCCAGAGGGGCAGGGGGCGGAAGCGGGGGGTTTCCTACGAGCAGTACTTC	CASRLAQRGRGRKRGVSYEQYF
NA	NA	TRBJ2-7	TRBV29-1	TGCAGCGTTGAATCCGGGAGATCCCACGAGCAGTACTTC	CSVESGRSHEQYF
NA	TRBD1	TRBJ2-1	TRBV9	TGTGCCAGCAGCGTAGTAGTTACAGGGGCCCTCTACAATGAGCAGTTCTTC	CASSVVVTGALYNEQFF
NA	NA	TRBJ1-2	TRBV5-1	TGCGCCAGCAGCTTGGGGCCCCCGGCAGGGCTAATTACCTATGGCTACACCTTC	CASSLGPPAGLITYGYTF
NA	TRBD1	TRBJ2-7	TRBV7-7	TGTGCCAGCAGCGACCGGGACAGCTACGAGCAGTACTTC	CASSDRDSYEQYF
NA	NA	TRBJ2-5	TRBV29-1	TGCAGCGTTGTAGGCAGGTACCAAGAGACCCAGTACTTC	CSVVGRYQETQYF
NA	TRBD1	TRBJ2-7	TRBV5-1	TGCGCCAGCAGCTTCTGGACAGGGGGGACCTACGAGCAGTACTTC	CASSFWTGGTYEQYF
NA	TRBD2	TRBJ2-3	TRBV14	TGTGCCAGCAGCTACCTAGCGGGAGAAATCGATACGCAGTATTTT	CASSYLAGEIDTQYF
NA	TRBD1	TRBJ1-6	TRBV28	TGTGCCAGCAGTTTATGGACAGGGGATTATAATTCACCCCTCCACTTT	CASSLWTGDYNSPLHF
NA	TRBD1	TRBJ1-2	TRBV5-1	TGCGCCAGCAGCTTGGAAGGGGGCCATGGCTACACCTTC	CASSLEGGHGYTF
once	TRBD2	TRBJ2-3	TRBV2	TGTGCCAGCAGTGATCCTAGCGGGAGGCAGACAGATACGCAGTATTTT	CASSDPSGRQTDTQYF
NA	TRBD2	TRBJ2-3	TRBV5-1	TGCGCCAGCAGGGGCGGGGGGCGTGCAGATACGCAGTATTTT	CASRGGGRADTQYF
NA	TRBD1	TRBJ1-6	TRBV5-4	TGTGCCAGCAGCTACGAGGCCGGGACAGCGAGATCACCCCTCCACTTT	CASSYEAGTARSPLHF
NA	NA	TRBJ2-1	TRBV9	TGTGCCAGCAGCGTAGGTCTCGTCGATGAGCAGTTCTTC	CASSVGLVDEQFF
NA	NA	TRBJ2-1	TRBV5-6	TGTGCCAGCAGCTTGTTGAGATCTTCTAGCTCCTACAATGAGCAGTTCTTC	CASSLLRSSSSYNEQFF
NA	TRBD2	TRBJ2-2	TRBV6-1	TGTGCCAGCAGTGAAATGGGAGGGCGGATCGCCGGGGAGCTGTTTTTT	CASSEMGGRIAGELFF
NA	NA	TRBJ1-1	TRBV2	TGTGCCAGCAGTGCCGTGGGGACAAAACCGAACACTGAAGCTTTCTTT	CASSAVGTKPNTEAFF
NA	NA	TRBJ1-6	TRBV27	TGTGCCAGCAGCGTCCAGGGTAGCTCCTATAATTCACCCCTCCACTTT	CASSVQGSSYNSPLHF
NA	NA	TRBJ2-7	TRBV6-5	TGTGCCAGCAGTTACTCGATCGGGAACGAGCAGTACTTC	CASSYSIGNEQYF
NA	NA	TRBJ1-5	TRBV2	TGTGCCAGCAGTGACGGGTACAGGGTATTCCAGCCCCAGCATTTT	CASSDGYRVFQPQHF
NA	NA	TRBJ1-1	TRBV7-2	TGTGCCAGCAGCCGCGGGAACACTGAAGCTTTCTTT	CASSRGNTEAFF
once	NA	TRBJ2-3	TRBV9	TGTGCCAGCAGCGTAGCGAGCGGGCGTCACACAGATACGCAGTATTTT	CASSVASGRHTDTQYF
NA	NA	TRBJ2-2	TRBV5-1	TGCGCCAGCAGCTTGGTCGCGGGGCCTTCTTCTTGGCTAACCGGGGAGCTGTTTTTT	CASSLVAGPSSWLTGELFF